This T cell receptor beta chain appears in the sequencing data of a study of blood T cells in healthy people across ages. The study, taken as a whole, reports: PBMCs that were unsorted prevented a conclusive naive versus antigen-experienced comparison.

On this clonotype itself: The target antigen is unknown.

A J-beta primer mix and a sample-barcoded 5' primer were used in a second PCR of about 7 to 11 cycles. A single record per CDR3 protein comes from TCRdb applying MiXCR to the 5' RACE reads. The sample yields some 670,000 distinct CDR3 sequences, roughly half seen once. The CDR3 totals 17 residues. With 0 bases clipped from V and 0 bases from J, the junction kept 6 bases outside the gene matches. The germline V gene encodes CDR1 MGHRA and CDR2 YSYEKL. The J gene is TRBJ2-3, the V gene TRBV4-1, with TRBD1 matching over 7 bases. The specimen was blood. The TCR comes from a woman over 75 in good health. The CDR3 nucleotides are TGCGCCAGCAGCCAAGATTCGACAGGGTCTAGCACAGATACGCAGTATTTT. It translates to CASSQDSTGSSTDTQYF.